Below are 2 T cell receptor beta chains sequenced from a single sample in a study of control samples from healthy donors and cancer patients. Data came from immunoSEQ multiplex PCR; TCRdb stores just in-frame clones and leaves some out. The sample yields some 130,000 clones, roughly 92% seen once. The sample consisted of blood. The source of these receptors is a man aged 25-45 years in good health.

The chain joins TRBV28 to TRBJ2-3, with D hard to call. Germline CDR1 is MDHEN and CDR2 is SYDVKM. V was clipped by 6 bases and J by 3 bases, with 10 bases between them. The CDR3 loop spans 13 amino acids. Here the CDR3 DNA reads TGTGCCAGCAGCTCCCAGCTTACAGATACGCAGTATTTT. It translates to CASSSQLTDTQYF.

The chain carries TRBV5-4 and TRBJ2-1, with TRBD2 matching over 9 bases. Per germline, CDR1 SGHNT and CDR2 YYREEE (reference sequence). The V segment lost 1 base and the J segment 4 bases; nucleotides outside the gene matches: 9. The CDR3 runs 17 residues. As DNA, the CDR3 is TGTGCCAGCAGCTTGAAGGCGGTAGCGGGAGTTTACAATGAGCAGTTCTTC. Translating it yields CASSLKAVAGVYNEQFF.